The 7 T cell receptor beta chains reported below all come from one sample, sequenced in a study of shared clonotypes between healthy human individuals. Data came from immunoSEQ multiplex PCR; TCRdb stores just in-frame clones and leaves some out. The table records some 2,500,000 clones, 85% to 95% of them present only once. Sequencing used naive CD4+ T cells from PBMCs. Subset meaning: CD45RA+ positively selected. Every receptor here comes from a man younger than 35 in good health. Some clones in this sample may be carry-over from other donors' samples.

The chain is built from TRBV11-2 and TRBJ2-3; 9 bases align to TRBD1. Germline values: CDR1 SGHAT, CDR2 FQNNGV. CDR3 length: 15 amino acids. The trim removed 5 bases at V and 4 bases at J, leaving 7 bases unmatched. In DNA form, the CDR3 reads TGTGCCAGCAGCCTCAGGACAGGGGTCGCAGATACGCAGTATTTT. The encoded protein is CASSLRTGVADTQYF.

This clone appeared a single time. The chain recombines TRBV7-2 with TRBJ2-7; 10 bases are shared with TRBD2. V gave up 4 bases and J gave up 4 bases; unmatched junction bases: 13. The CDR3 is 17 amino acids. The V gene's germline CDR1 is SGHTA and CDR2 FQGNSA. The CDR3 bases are TGTGCCAGCAGCTCGTCCTCAGCGGGAGGGCCAAGGTACGAGCAGTACTTC. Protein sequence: CASSSSSAGGPRYEQYF.

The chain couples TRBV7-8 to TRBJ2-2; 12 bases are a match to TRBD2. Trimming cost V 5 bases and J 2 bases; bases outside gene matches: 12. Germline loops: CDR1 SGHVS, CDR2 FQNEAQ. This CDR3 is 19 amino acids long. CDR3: CASSPSKSTSGGNTGELFF. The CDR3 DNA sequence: TGTGCCAGCAGCCCCAGCAAATCGACTAGCGGGGGAAACACCGGGGAGCTGTTTTTT.

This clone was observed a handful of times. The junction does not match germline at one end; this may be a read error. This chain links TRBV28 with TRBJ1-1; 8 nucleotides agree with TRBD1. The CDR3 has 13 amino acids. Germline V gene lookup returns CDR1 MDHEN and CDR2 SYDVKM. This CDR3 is CASVRDRSTAAFF. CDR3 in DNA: TGTGCCAGCGTCCGGGACAGGAGCACTGCAGCTTTCTTT.

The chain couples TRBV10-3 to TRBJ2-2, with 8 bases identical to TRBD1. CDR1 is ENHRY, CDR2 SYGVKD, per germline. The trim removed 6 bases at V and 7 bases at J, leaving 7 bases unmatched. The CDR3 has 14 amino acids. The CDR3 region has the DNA TGTGCCATCAGGGAGACAGGGGATGACGGGGAGCTGTTTTTT. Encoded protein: CAIRETGDDGELFF.

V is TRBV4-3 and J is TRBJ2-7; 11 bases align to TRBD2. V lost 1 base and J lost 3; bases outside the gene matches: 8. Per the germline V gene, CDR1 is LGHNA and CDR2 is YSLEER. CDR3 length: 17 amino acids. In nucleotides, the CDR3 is TGCGCCAGCAGCCAAGGACGAGCTAGCGGGAGGATCTACGAGCAGTACTTC. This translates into CASSQGRASGRIYEQYF.

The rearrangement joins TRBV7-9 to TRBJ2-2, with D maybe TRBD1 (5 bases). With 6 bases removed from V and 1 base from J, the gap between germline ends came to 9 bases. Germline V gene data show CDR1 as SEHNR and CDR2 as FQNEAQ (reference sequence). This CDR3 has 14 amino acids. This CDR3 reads CASRIQGNTGELFF. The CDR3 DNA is TGTGCCAGCAGGATTCAGGGGAACACCGGGGAGCTGTTTTTT.